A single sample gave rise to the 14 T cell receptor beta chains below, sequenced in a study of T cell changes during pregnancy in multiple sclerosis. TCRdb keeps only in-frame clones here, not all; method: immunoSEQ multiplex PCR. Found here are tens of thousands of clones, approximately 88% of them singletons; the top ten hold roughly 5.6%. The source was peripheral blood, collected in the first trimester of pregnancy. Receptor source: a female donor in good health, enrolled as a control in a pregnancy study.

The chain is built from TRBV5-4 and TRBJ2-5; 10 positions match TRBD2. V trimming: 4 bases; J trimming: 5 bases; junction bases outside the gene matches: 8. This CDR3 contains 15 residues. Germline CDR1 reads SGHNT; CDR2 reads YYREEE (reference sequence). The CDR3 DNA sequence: TGTGCCAGCAGCCCAAGCGGGAGGGCGGGGGAGACCCAGTACTTC. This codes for CASSPSGRAGETQYF.

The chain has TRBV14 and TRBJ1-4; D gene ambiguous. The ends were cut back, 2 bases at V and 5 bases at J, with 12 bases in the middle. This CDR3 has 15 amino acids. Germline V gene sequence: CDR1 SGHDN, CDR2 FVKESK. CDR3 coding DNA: TGTGCCAGCAGCCAACTTCCCGGGTTAAATGAAAAACTGTTTTTT. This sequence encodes CASSQLPGLNEKLFF.

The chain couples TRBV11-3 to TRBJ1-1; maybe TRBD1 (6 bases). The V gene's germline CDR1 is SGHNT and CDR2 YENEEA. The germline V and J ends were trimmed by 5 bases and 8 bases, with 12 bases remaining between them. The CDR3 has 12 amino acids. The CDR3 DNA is TGTGCCAGCAGCACCGCCGGGACAGAAGCTTTCTTT. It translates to CASSTAGTEAFF.

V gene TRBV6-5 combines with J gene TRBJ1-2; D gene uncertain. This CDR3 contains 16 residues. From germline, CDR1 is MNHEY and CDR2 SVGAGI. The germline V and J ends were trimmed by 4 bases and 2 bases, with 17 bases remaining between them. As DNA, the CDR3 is TGTGCCAGCAGTTTCTCCCCGGAGGTGACAAACTATGGCTACACCTTC. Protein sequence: CASSFSPEVTNYGYTF.

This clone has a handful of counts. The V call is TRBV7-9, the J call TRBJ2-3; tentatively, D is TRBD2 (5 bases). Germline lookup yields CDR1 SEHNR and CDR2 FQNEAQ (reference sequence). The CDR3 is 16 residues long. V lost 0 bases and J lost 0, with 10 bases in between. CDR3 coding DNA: TGTGCCAGCAGCTTAGCGCAAGCGGCTAGCACAGATACGCAGTATTTT. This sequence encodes CASSLAQAASTDTQYF.

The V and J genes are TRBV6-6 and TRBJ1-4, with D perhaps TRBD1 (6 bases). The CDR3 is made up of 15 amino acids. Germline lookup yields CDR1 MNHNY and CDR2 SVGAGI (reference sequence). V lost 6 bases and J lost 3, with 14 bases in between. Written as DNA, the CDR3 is TGTGCCAGCAGCCCCCCGCAGGGGTCTAATGAAAAACTGTTTTTT. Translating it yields CASSPPQGSNEKLFF.

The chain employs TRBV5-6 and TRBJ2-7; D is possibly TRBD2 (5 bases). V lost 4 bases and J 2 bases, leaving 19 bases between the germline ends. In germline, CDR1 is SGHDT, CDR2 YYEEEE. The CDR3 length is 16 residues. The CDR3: CASSPQQRRGTYEQYF. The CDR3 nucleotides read TGTGCCAGCAGCCCCCAACAGCGCAGAGGGACCTACGAGCAGTACTTC.

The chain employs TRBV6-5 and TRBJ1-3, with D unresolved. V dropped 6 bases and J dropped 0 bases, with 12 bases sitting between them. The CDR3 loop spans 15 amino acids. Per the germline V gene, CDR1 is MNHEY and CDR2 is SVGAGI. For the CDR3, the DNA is TGTGCCAGCAGCCTCACATCATCCTCTGGAAACACCATATATTTT. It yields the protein CASSLTSSSGNTIYF.

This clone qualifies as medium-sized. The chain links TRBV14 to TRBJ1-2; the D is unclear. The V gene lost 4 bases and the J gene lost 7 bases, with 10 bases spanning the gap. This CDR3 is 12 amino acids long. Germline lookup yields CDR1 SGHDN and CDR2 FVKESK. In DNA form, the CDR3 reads TGTGCCAGCAGCCCCCGGGGAGGTGGCTACACCTTC. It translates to CASSPRGGGYTF. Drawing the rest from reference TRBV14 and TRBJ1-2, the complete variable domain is EAGVTQFPSHSVIEKGQTVTLRCDPISGHDNLYWYRRVMGKEIKFLLHFVKESKQDESGMPNNRFLAERTGGTYSTLKVQPAELEDSGVYFCASSPRGGGYTFGSGTRLTVV.

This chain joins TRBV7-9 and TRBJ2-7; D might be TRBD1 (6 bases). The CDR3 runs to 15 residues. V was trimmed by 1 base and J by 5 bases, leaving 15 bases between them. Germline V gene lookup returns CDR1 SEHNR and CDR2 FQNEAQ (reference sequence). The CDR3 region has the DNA TGTGCCAGCAGCTTAGTGATGGGGGCGAAAAACGAGCAGTACTTC. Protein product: CASSLVMGAKNEQYF. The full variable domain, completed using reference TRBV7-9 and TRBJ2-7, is DTGVSQNPRHKITKRGQNVTFRCDPISEHNRLYWYRQTLGQGPEFLTYFQNEAQLEKSRLLSDRFSAERPKGSFSTLEIQRTEQGDSAMYLCASSLVMGAKNEQYFGPGTRLTVT.

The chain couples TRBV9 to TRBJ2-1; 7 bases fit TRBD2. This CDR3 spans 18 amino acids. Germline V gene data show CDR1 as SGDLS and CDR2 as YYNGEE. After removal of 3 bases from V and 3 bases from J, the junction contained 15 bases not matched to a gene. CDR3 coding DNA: TGTGCCAGCAGCGCTTCCCCGACCCCGGGACTACGCTACAATGAGCAGTTCTTC. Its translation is CASSASPTPGLRYNEQFF.

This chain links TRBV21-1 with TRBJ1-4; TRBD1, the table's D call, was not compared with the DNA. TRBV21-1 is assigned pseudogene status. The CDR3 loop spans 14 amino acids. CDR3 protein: CASSKGQANEKLFF. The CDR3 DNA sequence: TGTGCCAGCAGTAAGGGGCAGGCTAATGAAAAACTGTTTTTT.

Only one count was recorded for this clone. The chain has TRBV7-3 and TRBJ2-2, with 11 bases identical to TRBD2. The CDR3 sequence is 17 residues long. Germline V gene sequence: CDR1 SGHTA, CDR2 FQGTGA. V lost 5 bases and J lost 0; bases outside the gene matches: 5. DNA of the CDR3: TGTGCCAGCAGCCCCCATAGCGGGAGGGCGAACACCGGGGAGCTGTTTTTT. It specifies CASSPHSGRANTGELFF.

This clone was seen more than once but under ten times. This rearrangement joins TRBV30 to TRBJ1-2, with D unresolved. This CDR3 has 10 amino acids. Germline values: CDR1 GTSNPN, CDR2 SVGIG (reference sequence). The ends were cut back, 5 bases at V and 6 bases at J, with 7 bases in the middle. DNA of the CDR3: TGTGCCTGGCTAGAGAATGGCTACACCTTC. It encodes CAWLENGYTF.